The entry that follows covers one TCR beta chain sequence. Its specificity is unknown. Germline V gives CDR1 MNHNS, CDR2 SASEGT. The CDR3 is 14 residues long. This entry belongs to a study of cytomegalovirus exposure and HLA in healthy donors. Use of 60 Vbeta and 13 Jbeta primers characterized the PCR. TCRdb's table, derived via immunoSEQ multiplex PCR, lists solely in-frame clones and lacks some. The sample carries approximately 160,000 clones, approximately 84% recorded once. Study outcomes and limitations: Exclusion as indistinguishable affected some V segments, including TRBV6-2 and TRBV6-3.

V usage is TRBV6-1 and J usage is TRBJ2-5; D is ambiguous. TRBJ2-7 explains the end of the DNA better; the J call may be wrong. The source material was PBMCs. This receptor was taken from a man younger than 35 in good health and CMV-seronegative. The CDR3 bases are TGTGCCAGCAGATCTCTCCCCGACTCCTACGAGCAGTACTTC. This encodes CASRSLPDSYEQYF.